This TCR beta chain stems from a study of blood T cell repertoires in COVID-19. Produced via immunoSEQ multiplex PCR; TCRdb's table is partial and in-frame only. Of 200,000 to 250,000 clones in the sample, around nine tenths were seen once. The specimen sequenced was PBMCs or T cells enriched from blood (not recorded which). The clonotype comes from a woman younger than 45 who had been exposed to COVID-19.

CDR3: CASSLRSGTTYEQYF. The CDR3 DNA reads as TGTGCCAGCAGCTTAAGGTCGGGTACAACCTACGAGCAGTACTTC. The chain is built from TRBV5-5 and TRBJ2-7, with D uncertain. Germline CDR1 is SGHKS and CDR2 is YYEKEE (reference sequence). The CDR3 is made up of 15 amino acids. V was trimmed by 2 bases and J by 2 bases, leaving 14 bases between them.